These T cell receptor beta chains were read from a single sample in a study of blood T cell repertoires in COVID-19. The method was immunoSEQ multiplex PCR; TCRdb's version includes in-frame clones alone and lacks a portion of them. Here the sample spans some 190,000 clones, roughly 82% being singletons. The sample was peripheral blood. These receptors all come from a woman aged 60 to 75 with COVID-19, enrolled during active disease. Each CDR3 is given with its conserved first and last residue. A D gene is named only where the DNA matches it firmly. Only part of the rows carry a size: once, few, many, or a class if the clone is expanded.

clone size	D gene	V gene	J gene	CDR3 DNA	CDR3 protein
NA	NA	TRBV28	TRBJ1-5	TGTGCCAGCAGTGCAATTGGACATCTCAATCAGCCCCAGCATTTT	CASSAIGHLNQPQHF
NA	NA	TRBV18	TRBJ2-2	TGTGCCAGCTCCCCTTTTCCCGGGGAGCTGTTTTTT	CASSPFPGELFF
NA	NA	TRBV21-1	TRBJ2-6	TGTGCCAGCAGCAAAGTGGTTAGATCGGGGTTTTCTGGGGCCAACGTCCTGACTTTC	CASSKVVRSGFSGANVLTF
NA	NA	TRBV5-8	TRBJ2-3	TGTGCCAGCAGCTTGGGGGACATCAGCACAGATACGCAGTATTTT	CASSLGDISTDTQYF
NA	NA	TRBV7-6	TRBJ1-4	TGTGCCAGCAGCCGGGGGGCGGGTTGGGAAAAACTGTTTTTT	CASSRGAGWEKLFF
many	TRBD2	TRBV5-1	TRBJ2-2	TGCGCCAGCAGCTTGGCCGTTAGCGGGGGTTTCACCGGGGAGCTGTTTTTT	CASSLAVSGGFTGELFF
NA	TRBD2	TRBV5-5	TRBJ2-1	TGTGCCAGCAGCTTGGTGGGGGCCAGGACTAGCGGGAAACTCAATGAGCAGTTCTTC	CASSLVGARTSGKLNEQFF
NA	NA	TRBV7-3	TRBJ1-1	TGTGCCAGCAGCCTGACTCCCGGGAGTGGGACTGAAGCTTTCTTT	CASSLTPGSGTEAFF
NA	NA	TRBV19	TRBJ1-4	TGTGCCAGTAGTTCCCAGGGATCGACTTTCGGGGAAAAACTGTTTTTT	CASSSQGSTFGEKLFF
NA	TRBD1	TRBV4-2	TRBJ2-3	TGTGCCAGCAGCCAAGAACAGGGGTCCGAAGTATACACAGATACGCAGTATTTT	CASSQEQGSEVYTDTQYF
NA	TRBD1	TRBV5-1	TRBJ2-7	TGCGCCAGCAGCTACCGACAAGGGGGCAACGAGCAGTACTTC	CASSYRQGGNEQYF
few	NA	TRBV24-1	TRBJ1-6	TGTGCCACCAGTGATTTATCGGTCCCTCCTGTGACAGGAAATAATTCACCCCTCCACTTT	CATSDLSVPPVTGNNSPLHF
many	NA	TRBV6-1	TRBJ1-2	TGTGCCAGCAGTGAAAATTCGGGGAGGGGCTACACCTTC	CASSENSGRGYTF
many	NA	TRBV7-2	TRBJ2-5	TGTGCCAGCAGCTTAGCGGCCACCGAGACCCAGTACTTC	CASSLAATETQYF
NA	NA	TRBV7-9	TRBJ1-1	TGTGCCAGCAGCTCGACTCCTGGGACTGAAGCTTTCTTT	CASSSTPGTEAFF
NA	TRBD1	TRBV7-7	TRBJ2-1	TGTGCTAGCAGCTTAGGGGCCTGGGACAGGGGGGATGATGAGCAGTTCTTC	CASSLGAWDRGDDEQFF
NA	NA	TRBV12-3/TRBV12-4	TRBJ1-6	TGTGCCAGCAGTGTCTCGGGGAATTCACCCCTCCACTTT	CASSVSGNSPLHF
NA	NA	TRBV30	TRBJ1-4	TGTGCCCTAACTGTTGAGGATGAAAAACTGTTTTTT	CALTVEDEKLFF
NA	TRBD1	TRBV5-1	TRBJ2-1	TGCGCCAGCAGCTTCGGGACAGGGAGACACAATGAGCAGTTCTTC	CASSFGTGRHNEQFF
once	TRBD2	TRBV5-1	TRBJ2-5	TGCGCCAGCAGCGCCGCGGGGGTAGCGGGGGGACGACGGTACCAAGAGACCCAGTACTTC	CASSAAGVAGGRRYQETQYF
NA	TRBD1	TRBV30	TRBJ1-2	TGTGCCTGGAGTGTACTGAGGGGACAGGGGACGGGCGGCTACACCTTC	CAWSVLRGQGTGGYTF
NA	NA	TRBV6-5	TRBJ1-1	TGTGCCAGCAGACTCCGGGAGAACACTGAAGCTTTCTTT	CASRLRENTEAFF
NA	NA	TRBV6-1	TRBJ1-5	TGTGCCAGCAGTGATGGTGGGGGCCGACAGCCCCAGCATTTT	CASSDGGGRQPQHF
NA	TRBD1	TRBV6-5	TRBJ1-2	TGTGCCAGCAGCTCCGACAGGGCGGAATATGGCTACACCTTC	CASSSDRAEYGYTF
NA	NA	TRBV6-5	TRBJ1-1	TGTGCCAGCAGTTACTGGTCAGGGATCCCCACTGAAGCTTTCTTT	CASSYWSGIPTEAFF
NA	NA	TRBV15	TRBJ1-4	TGTGCCACCAGCAGCCAACAGGGAAGGTTGGAAAAACTGTTTTTT	CATSSQQGRLEKLFF
NA	NA	TRBV14	TRBJ2-5	TGTGCCAGCAGTCTCGGACAGATCCAAGAGACCCAGTACTTC	CASSLGQIQETQYF
NA	TRBD1	TRBV6-5	TRBJ1-1	TGTGCCAGCAGCCGGGACAGGGACACTGAAGCTTTCTTT	CASSRDRDTEAFF
NA	NA	TRBV19	TRBJ2-3	TGTGCCAGTAGTAGCGGATCCACAGATACGCAGTATTTT	CASSSGSTDTQYF
NA	TRBD1	TRBV7-2	TRBJ1-5	TGTGCCAGCAGCTTAGTGTCGACAGGGGGAAATCAGCCCCAGCATTTT	CASSLVSTGGNQPQHF
NA	NA	TRBV5-1	TRBJ1-3	TGCGCCAGCAGTACGGGTTCAGGAAACACCATATATTTT	CASSTGSGNTIYF
NA	TRBD2	TRBV18	TRBJ2-3	TGTGCCAGCTCACCAGAGACTAGCGGGGGGGCCCCAGATACGCAGTATTTT	CASSPETSGGAPDTQYF
NA	TRBD1	TRBV10-3	TRBJ1-2	TGTGCCATCAGGGGGACAGGGGGCTTTATGACCTATGGCTACACCTTC	CAIRGTGGFMTYGYTF
NA	TRBD1	TRBV6-6	TRBJ1-5	TGTGCCAGCAGTGTGCAGGGACAGAATCAGCCCCAGCATTTT	CASSVQGQNQPQHF
NA	NA	TRBV6-5	TRBJ2-6	TGTGCCAGCAGGCCGACAGGCTCTGGGGCCAACGTCCTGACTTTC	CASRPTGSGANVLTF
NA	NA	TRBV6-5	TRBJ1-2	TGTGCCAGCAGTTACCCAGCTCGGCAGGGTGGCTACACCTTC	CASSYPARQGGYTF
once	TRBD1	TRBV3-1/TRBV3-2	TRBJ1-6	TGTGCCAGCAGCCACTGGACAGGAAGCTCCTATAATTCACCCCTCCACTTT	CASSHWTGSSYNSPLHF
NA	TRBD2	TRBV28	TRBJ2-3	TGTGCCAGCAGTTTAGGGACTAGCGGACGCACAGATACGCAGTATTTT	CASSLGTSGRTDTQYF
NA	NA	TRBV10-3	TRBJ2-1	TGTGCCATCACCCCTAAATCCTCCGGCAATGAGCAGTTCTTC	CAITPKSSGNEQFF
NA	TRBD2	TRBV7-3	TRBJ2-1	TGTGCCAGCAGCCCGGGACTAGCGGGACTAAATGAGCAGTTCTTC	CASSPGLAGLNEQFF
once	NA	TRBV13	TRBJ2-1	TGTGCCAGCAGCTTGAAGTCGGGAATTCGGTTCTTC	CASSLKSGIRFF
NA	TRBD1	TRBV6-2/TRBV6-3	TRBJ1-5	TGTGCCAGCAGTCCCAACCCTCGGACAGGGGGGGATCAGCCCCAGCATTTT	CASSPNPRTGGDQPQHF
NA	TRBD1	TRBV5-1	TRBJ2-2	TGCGCCAGCAGCGGGACAGGGTGGAACACCGGGGAGCTGTTTTTT	CASSGTGWNTGELFF